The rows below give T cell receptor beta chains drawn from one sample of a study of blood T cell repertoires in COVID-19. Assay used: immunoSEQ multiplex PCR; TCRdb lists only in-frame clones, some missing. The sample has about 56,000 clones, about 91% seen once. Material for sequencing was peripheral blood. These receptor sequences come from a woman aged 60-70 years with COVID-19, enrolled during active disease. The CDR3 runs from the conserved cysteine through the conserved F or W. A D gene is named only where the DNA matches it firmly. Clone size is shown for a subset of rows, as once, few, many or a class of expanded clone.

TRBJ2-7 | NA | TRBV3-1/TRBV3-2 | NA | CASSLPRDKREQYF
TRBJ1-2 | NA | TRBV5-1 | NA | CASSLDRSYGYTF
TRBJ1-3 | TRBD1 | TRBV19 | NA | CASSKGAVGGNTIYF
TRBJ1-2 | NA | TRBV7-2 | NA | CASSQQRTGYTF
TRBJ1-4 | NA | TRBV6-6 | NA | CASKLTGIEGELFF
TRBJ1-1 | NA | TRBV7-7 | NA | CASSLNGNTEAFF
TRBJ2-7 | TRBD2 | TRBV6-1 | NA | CASSEATSGGYEQYF
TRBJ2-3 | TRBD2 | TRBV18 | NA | CASSPWAGGNGADTQYF
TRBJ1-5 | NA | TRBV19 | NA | CASSQLIDQPQHF
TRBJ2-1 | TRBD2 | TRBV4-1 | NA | CASSLAGVDEQFF
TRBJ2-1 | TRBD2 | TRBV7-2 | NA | CASSLPSGGPQSSYNEQFF
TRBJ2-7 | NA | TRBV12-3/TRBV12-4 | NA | CASSFKLEQYF
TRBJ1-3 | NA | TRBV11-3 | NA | CGSSGSDENTIYF
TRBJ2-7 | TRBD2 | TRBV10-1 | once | CATQAGGLSEQYF
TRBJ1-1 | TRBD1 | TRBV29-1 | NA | CSARVTGGGTEAFF
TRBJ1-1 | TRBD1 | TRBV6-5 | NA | CASRRGDRVNTEAFF
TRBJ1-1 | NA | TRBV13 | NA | CASSLQVGTEAFF
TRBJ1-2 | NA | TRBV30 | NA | CAGGREASYGYTF
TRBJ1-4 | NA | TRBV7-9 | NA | CASSLASGAEEKLFF
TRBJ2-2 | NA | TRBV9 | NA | CASSVGRSQLTGELFF
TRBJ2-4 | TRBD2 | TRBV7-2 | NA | CASSSDTSAGNIQYF
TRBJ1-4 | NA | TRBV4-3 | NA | CASSPRTRINEKLFF
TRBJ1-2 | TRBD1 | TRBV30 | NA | CAWSPPGQGASGYTF
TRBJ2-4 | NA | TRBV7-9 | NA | CASTGGVNIQYF
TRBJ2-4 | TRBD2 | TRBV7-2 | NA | CASSLGLSGAAGQYF
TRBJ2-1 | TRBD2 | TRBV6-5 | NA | CASSYDGGSINEQFF
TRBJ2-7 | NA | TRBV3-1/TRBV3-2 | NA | CASSPGGVYEQYF
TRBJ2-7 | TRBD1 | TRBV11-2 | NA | CASSGQAHHYEQYF
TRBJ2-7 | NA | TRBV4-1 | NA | CASSQSHASSYEQYF
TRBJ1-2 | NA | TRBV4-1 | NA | CASSQESGEGGNYGYTF
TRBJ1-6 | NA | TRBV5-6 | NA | CASSFNYNSPLHF
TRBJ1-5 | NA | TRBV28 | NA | CASSLGFSGSNQPQHF
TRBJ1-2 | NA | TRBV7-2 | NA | CASSFQGSYGYTF
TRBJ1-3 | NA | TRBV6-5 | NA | CASRAPGVSGNTIYF
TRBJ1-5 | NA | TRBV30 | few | CAWSVPVSARGQPQHF
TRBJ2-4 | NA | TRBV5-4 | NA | CASSLRGAAQNIQYF
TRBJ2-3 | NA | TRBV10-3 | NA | CAISDSTSTDTQYF
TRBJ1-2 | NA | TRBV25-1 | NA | CASSHWEGPIYGYTF
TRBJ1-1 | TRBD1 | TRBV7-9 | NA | CASSPQTGAGYTEAFF
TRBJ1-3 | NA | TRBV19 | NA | CASSISGDKNTIYF
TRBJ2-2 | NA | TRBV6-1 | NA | CASSEAFAVGLFF
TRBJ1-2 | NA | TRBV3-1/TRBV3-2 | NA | CASSQGGWYGYTF
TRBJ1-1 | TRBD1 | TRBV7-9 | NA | CASSFGQGVATEAFF
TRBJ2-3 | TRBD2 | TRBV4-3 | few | CASSQYSSGASTDTQYF
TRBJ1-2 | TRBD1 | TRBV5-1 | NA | CASSFGTGEYGYTF
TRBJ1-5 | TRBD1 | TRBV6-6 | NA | CATATGGTPQPQHF
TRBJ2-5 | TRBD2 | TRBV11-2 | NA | CASNLAGRGETQYF
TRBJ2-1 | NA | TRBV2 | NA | CASSPEPLEQFF
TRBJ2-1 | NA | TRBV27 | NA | CASSPGPTWVSGEQFF
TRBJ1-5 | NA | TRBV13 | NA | CASSLGRGVQPQHF
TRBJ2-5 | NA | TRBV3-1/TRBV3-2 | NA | CASSLPGDVTQYF
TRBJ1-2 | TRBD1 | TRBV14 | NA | CASSPAAGQTYGYTF
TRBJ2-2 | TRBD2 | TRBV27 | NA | CASSPWREGLTGELFF
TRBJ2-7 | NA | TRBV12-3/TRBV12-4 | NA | CASSSTLYEQYF
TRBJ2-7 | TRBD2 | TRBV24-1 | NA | CATSDFRPSGSYEQYF